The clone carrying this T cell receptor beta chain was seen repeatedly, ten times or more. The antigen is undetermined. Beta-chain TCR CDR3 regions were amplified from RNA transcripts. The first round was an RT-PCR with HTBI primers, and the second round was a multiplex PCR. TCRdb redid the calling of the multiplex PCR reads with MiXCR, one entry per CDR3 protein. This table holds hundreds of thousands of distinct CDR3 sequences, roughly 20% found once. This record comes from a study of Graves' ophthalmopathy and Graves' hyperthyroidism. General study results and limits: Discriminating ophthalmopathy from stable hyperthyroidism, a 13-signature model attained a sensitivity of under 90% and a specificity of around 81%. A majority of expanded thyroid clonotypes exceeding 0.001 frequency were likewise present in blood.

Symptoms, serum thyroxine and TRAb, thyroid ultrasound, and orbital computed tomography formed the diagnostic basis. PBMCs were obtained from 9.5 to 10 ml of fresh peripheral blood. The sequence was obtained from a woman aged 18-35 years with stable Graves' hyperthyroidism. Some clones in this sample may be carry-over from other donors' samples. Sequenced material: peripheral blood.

CDR3 region: CASSGQGVSGYTF. CDR3 nucleotide sequence: TGTGCCAGCAGCGGACAGGGGGTGAGCGGCTACACCTTC. The genes are TRBV6-5 and TRBJ1-2; 10 bases align to TRBD1. The V gene end was trimmed by 6 bases and the J gene end by 8 bases; junction bases not matched to a gene: 6. The germline gives CDR1 MNHEY, CDR2 SVGAGI. The CDR3 is 13 amino acids.